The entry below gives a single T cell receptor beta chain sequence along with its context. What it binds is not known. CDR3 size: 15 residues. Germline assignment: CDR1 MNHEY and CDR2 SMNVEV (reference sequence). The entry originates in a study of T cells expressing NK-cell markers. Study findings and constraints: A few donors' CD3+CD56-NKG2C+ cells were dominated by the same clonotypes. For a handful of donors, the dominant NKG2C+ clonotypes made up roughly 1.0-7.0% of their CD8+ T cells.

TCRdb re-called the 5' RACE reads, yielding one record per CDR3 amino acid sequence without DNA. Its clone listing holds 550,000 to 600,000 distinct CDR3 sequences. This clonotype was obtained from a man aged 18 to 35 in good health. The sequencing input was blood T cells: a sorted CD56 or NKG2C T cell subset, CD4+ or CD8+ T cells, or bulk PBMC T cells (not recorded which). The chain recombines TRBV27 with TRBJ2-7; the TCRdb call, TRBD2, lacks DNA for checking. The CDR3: CASSPRLAGGPEQYF.